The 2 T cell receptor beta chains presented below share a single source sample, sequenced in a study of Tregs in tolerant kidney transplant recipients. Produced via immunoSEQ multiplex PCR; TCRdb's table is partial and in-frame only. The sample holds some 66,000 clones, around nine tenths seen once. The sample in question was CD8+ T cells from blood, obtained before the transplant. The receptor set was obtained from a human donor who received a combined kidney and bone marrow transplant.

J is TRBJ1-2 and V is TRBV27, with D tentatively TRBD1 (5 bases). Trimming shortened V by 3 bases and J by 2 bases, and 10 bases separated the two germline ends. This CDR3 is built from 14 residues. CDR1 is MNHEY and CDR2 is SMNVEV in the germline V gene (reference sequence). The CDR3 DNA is TGTGCCAGCAGTTTGGTCCAGGGAAACTATGGCTACACCTTC. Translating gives CASSLVQGNYGYTF.

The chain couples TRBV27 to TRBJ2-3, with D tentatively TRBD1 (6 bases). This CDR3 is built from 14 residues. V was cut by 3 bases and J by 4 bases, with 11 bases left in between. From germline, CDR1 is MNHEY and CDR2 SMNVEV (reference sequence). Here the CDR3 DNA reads TGTGCCAGCAGTTTCCAGGGGAGCGCAGATACGCAGTATTTT. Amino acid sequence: CASSFQGSADTQYF.